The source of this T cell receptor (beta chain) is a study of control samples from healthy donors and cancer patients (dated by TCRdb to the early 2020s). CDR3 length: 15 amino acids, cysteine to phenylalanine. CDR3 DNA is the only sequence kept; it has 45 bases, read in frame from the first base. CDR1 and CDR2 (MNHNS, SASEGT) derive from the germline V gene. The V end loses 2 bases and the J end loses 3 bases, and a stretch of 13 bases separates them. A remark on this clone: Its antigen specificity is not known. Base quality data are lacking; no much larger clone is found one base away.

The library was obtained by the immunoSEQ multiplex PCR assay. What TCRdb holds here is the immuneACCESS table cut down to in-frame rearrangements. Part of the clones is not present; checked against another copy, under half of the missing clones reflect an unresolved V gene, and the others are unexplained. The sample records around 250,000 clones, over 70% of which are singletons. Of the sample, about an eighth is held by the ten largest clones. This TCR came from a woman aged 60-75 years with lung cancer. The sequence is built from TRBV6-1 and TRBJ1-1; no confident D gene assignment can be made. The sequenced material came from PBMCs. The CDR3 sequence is CASSETAGRYTEAFF. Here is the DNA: TGTGCCAGCAGTGAAACGGCAGGTCGATACACTGAAGCTTTCTTT.